One and the same sample provided the 12 T cell receptor beta chains below, sequenced in a study of blood T cell repertoires in COVID-19. The protocol was immunoSEQ multiplex PCR, while the TCRdb copy is restricted to in-frame clones and leaves out a portion. Altogether about 210,000 clones are present, around 76% being singletons, with the ten largest covering about 7.8%. The specimen sequenced was peripheral blood. These receptors were collected from a woman aged 60 to 75 with COVID-19, enrolled during active disease.

V usage is TRBV7-2 and J usage is TRBJ2-1; 9 nucleotides align to TRBD2. The CDR3 sequence is 12 residues long. With V trimmed by 1 base and J by 14 bases, 3 bases remained unmatched. Germline CDR1 and CDR2: SGHTA and FQGNSA. CDR3 residues: CASSLGKREEFF. CDR3 DNA sequence: TGTGCCAGCAGCTTAGGTAAGCGGGAGGAGTTCTTC.

The rearrangement joins TRBV2 to TRBJ1-2, with D perhaps TRBD1 (6 bases). Germline loops: CDR1 SNHLY, CDR2 FYNNEI. CDR3 length equals 13 residues. V lost 6 bases, J lost 0 bases, and 8 bases lay in between. As DNA, the CDR3 is TGTGCCAGCAGGCAGGGGCCTAACTATGGCTACACCTTC. This translates into CASRQGPNYGYTF.

Details on this clone: One end of the junction varies from germline; a read error may be responsible. The chain employs TRBV7-7 and TRBJ2-5; 7 nucleotides line up with TRBD1. Germline CDR1 SSHAT, CDR2 FNYEAQ (reference sequence). This CDR3 comprises 15 residues. CDR3 amino acids: CASSPTGQVQETQYF. The CDR3 DNA is TGTGCTAGCAGCCCAACAGGACAGGTCCAAGAGACCCAGTACTTC. Variable domain in full (rest from reference TRBV7-7 and TRBJ2-5): GAGVSQSPRYKVTKRGQDVTLRCDPISSHATLYWYQQALGQGPEFLTYFNYEAQPDKSGLPSDRFSAERPEGSISTLTIQRTEQRDSAMYRCASSPTGQVQETQYFGPGTRLLVL.

In its sample, this clone was seen a few times. V gene TRBV4-1 combines with J gene TRBJ2-3, with D perhaps matching TRBD1 (5 bases). This CDR3 region has 13 residues. The germline gives CDR1 MGHRA, CDR2 YSYEKL. Trimming shortened V by 1 base and J by 4 bases, and 6 bases separated the two germline ends. CDR3 region: CASSQVGADTQYF. As DNA, the CDR3 is TGCGCCAGCAGCCAAGTAGGGGCAGATACGCAGTATTTT.

The chain couples TRBV4-3 to TRBJ1-1, with D perhaps TRBD1 (6 bases). The CDR3 is 15 amino acids. V was cut by 0 bases and J by 10 bases, with 18 bases left in between. Germline-derived CDR1 and CDR2 are LGHNA and YSLEER. The CDR3 sequence is CASSQDPGQRSGAFF. The CDR3 DNA follows: TGCGCCAGCAGCCAAGATCCCGGACAGAGGAGCGGAGCTTTCTTT.

V gene TRBV24-1 combines with J gene TRBJ2-1; the match to TRBD1 covers 9 bases. This CDR3 comprises 15 residues. Germline values: CDR1 KGHDR, CDR2 SFDVKD. V lost 11 bases and J lost 0; bases outside the gene matches: 7. The CDR3 spells CAISGTGISYNEQFF. The CDR3 nucleotides are TGTGCCATATCCGGGACAGGGATCTCCTACAATGAGCAGTTCTTC.

The rearrangement links TRBV3-1 (or the pseudogene TRBV3-2) to TRBJ1-1; D ambiguous. This CDR3 spans 11 amino acids. Germline assignment: CDR1 LGHDT and CDR2 YNNKEL (reference sequence). Trimming stripped 0 bases from V and 11 bases from J, with 7 bases between. The CDR3 loop reads CASSQERRAFF. DNA for the CDR3: TGTGCCAGCAGCCAAGAGCGTCGGGCTTTCTTT.

The rearrangement joins TRBV7-2 to TRBJ1-5; D gene unclear. The V end lost 0 bases, the J end lost 9 bases, and 12 bases lay between the germline ends. Germline loops: CDR1 SGHTA, CDR2 FQGNSA. The CDR3 spans 14 residues. CDR3 protein: CASSLAPEVGPQHF. The CDR3 nucleotides read TGTGCCAGCAGCTTAGCCCCGGAGGTGGGGCCCCAGCATTTT. The full variable domain, in which reference TRBV7-2 and TRBJ1-5 provide the parts outside the CDR3, is GAGVSQSPSNKVTEKGKDVELRCDPISGHTALYWYRQSLGQGLEFLIYFQGNSAPDKSGLPSDRFSAERTGGSVSTLTIQRTQQEDSAVYLCASSLAPEVGPQHFGDGTRLSIL.

V is TRBV28 and J is TRBJ1-6; a possible D gene is TRBD1 (5 bases). Germline assignment: CDR1 MDHEN and CDR2 SYDVKM. This CDR3 is 14 amino acids long. V was trimmed by 1 base and J by 6 bases, leaving 7 bases between them. CDR3 nucleotide sequence: TGTGCCAGCAGTTTATACAGGTTTAATTCACCCCTCCACTTT. As protein: CASSLYRFNSPLHF.

The chain recombines TRBV29-1 with TRBJ2-7; 11 nucleotides agree with TRBD2. J was trimmed by 9 bases and V by 3 bases; bases with no gene match: 19. There are 17 residues in the CDR3. Per germline, CDR1 SQVTM and CDR2 ANQGSEA. CDR3 residues: CSVETGLAENNLGSQYF. The DNA of the CDR3 is TGCAGCGTTGAGACGGGACTAGCGGAGAACAACCTGGGGTCGCAGTACTTC.

The chain joins TRBV3-1 (or the pseudogene TRBV3-2) to TRBJ1-3; 12 bases align to TRBD1. Trimming took 4 bases from V and 2 from J; bases not matched to a gene: 9. Germline assignment: CDR1 LGHDT and CDR2 YNNKEL (reference sequence). The CDR3 is 18 amino acids. The CDR3 nucleotides are TGTGCCAGCAGCCCAGGGACAGGGGGCACGGGCGCTGGAAACACCATATATTTT. This codes for CASSPGTGGTGAGNTIYF.

This chain joins TRBV28 and TRBJ1-5; tentatively, D is TRBD1 (6 bases). The CDR3 is 15 residues long. Germline V gives CDR1 MDHEN, CDR2 SYDVKM. V shed 2 bases and J shed 4 bases, with 12 bases lying between them. The chain's CDR3 is CASSLTWDMNQPQHF. The CDR3 DNA reads as TGTGCCAGCAGTTTAACGTGGGACATGAATCAGCCCCAGCATTTT.